This T cell receptor (beta chain) was identified in a study of glioma-infiltrating T cells after dendritic cell vaccination (dated by TCRdb to about 2016). Regarding the study in general: A cohort of roughly 15 glioblastoma patients from Phase I and II dendritic cell vaccination trials was included, of whom 9 were newly diagnosed and 6 had recurrent disease. Between about 2002 and 2012, patients were given autologous tumor lysate-pulsed dendritic cell vaccination. To make the vaccine, monocyte-derived dendritic cells were cultured for roughly seven days with IL-4 and GM-CSF and then pulsed overnight with autologous tumor lysate. Each patient was given three intradermal dendritic cell vaccine injections, spaced two weeks apart, in the arm below the axilla. In glioblastoma patients vaccinated with dendritic cells, deep sequencing of TCR beta CDR3 regions served to measure the amount of tumor-infiltrating lymphocytes and to compare repertoires between tumor and blood. Survival after dendritic cell vaccination was correlated with TCR sequencing metrics, including TIL content and tumor-blood repertoire overlap.

To be selected, patients needed enough residual fresh-frozen tumor tissue and more than two years of available survival data. An isocitrate dehydrogenase mutation was not carried by any of the glioblastoma patients, although molecular status was otherwise variable. PBMC were collected before vaccination, two weeks after the third vaccination, and at tumor progression if tumor progression occurred. Genomic DNA was extracted with the Qiagen DNeasy Blood extraction Kit. As for this clone: Its cognate antigen has yet to be identified. Base qualities are not at hand, and no much larger clone is one base apart.

Inclusive of the bounding cysteine and phenylalanine, the CDR3 is 15 residues long. Just CDR3 DNA is preserved here, 45 bases in frame from base 1. V has 5 bases trimmed and J has 2 bases trimmed; junction bases matching no gene number 8. Reading the germline V gene gives CDR1 SGHRS and CDR2 YFSETQ. The immunoSEQ assay amplified TCRB CDR3 regions from 1.5 to 2.5 micrograms of genomic DNA, or from all available DNA when less than that amount was available. The multiplex PCR employed 60 forward primers targeting TCR V beta segments and 13 reverse primers targeting J beta segments. Synthetic control templates were spiked into each sample at limiting dilution to estimate reads per starting template. Sequencing produced 87 bp reads on the Illumina HiSeq System. Turning to the authors' computational methods: PCR and sequencing errors were removed by a nearest neighbor algorithm that merged closely related sequences. TCR overlap was defined as the percentage of unique tumor TCR beta sequences that were also present in the same patient's peripheral blood. TCRdb stores this immuneACCESS table with in-frame sequences only. Part of the clones is absent; in the studies checked, under half of the shortfall reflects unresolved V genes, and no reason is known for the rest. V and J calls and clone size come straight from that table; D and trimming were deduced from the DNA. Here the sample has fewer than 85,000 clones; over 70% occur a single time. In total, the top ten clones hold about 2% of the sample.

The investigation overall reported the following: The cohort was small and heterogeneous, with few patients having full blood and tumor sets and even fewer initial-recurrent tumor pairs. TCR clonality showed no direct relationship with survival, which suggests that a diverse polyclonal response may be important. After dendritic cell vaccination, a higher estimated pretreatment TIL content predicted longer time to progression and overall survival. The response model built on TCR overlap across three groups was characterized as speculative, with prospective validation still needed.

Source: blood, taken before dendritic cell vaccination. The rearrangement joined TRBV5-1 to TRBJ2-3; the junction holds 7 bases that match TRBD2. This sequence originates from a human donor with glioblastoma. The nucleotide sequence reads TGCGCCAGCAGGTGGGCTAGCGGAGACACAGATACGCAGTATTTT. Protein translation: CASRWASGDTDTQYF.